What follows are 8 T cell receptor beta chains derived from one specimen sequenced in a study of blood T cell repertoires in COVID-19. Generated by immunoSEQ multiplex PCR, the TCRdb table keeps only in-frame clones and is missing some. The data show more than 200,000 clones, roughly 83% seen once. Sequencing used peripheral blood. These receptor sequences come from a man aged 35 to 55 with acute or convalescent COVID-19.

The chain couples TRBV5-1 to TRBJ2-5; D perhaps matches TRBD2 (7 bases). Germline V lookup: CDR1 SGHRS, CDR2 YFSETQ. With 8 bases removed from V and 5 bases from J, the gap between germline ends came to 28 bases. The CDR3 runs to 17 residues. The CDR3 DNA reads TGCGCCAGTTCCCCCGGTTCGAGGGGGGGGTTCCAGGAGACCCAGTACTTC. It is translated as CASSPGSRGGFQETQYF.

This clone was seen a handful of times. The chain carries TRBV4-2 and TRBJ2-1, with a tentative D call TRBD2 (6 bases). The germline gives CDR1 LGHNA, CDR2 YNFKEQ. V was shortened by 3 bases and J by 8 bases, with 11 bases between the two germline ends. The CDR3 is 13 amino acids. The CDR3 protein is CASSQPGRDEQFF. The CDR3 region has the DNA TGTGCCAGCAGCCAGCCCGGGAGAGATGAGCAGTTCTTC.

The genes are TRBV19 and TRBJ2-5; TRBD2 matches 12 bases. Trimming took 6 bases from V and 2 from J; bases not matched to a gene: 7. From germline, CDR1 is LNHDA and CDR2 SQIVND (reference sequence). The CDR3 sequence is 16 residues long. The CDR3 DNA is TGTGCCAGTAGATTGACTAGCGGGAGTGAACAAGAGACCCAGTACTTC. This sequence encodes CASRLTSGSEQETQYF. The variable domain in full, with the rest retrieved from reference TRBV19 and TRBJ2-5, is DGGITQSPKYLFRKEGQNVTLSCEQNLNHDAMYWYRQDPGQGLRLIYYSQIVNDFQKGDIAEGYSVSREKKESFPLTVTSAQKNPTAFYLCASRLTSGSEQETQYFGPGTRLLVL.

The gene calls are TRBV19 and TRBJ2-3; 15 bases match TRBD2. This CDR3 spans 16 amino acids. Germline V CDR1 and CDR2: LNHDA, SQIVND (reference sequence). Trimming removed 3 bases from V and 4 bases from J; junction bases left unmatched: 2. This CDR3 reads CASSIGLAGGPDTQYF. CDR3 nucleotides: TGTGCCAGTAGTATCGGACTAGCGGGAGGGCCAGATACGCAGTATTTT. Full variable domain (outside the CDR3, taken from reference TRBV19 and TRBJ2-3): DGGITQSPKYLFRKEGQNVTLSCEQNLNHDAMYWYRQDPGQGLRLIYYSQIVNDFQKGDIAEGYSVSREKKESFPLTVTSAQKNPTAFYLCASSIGLAGGPDTQYFGPGTRLTVL.

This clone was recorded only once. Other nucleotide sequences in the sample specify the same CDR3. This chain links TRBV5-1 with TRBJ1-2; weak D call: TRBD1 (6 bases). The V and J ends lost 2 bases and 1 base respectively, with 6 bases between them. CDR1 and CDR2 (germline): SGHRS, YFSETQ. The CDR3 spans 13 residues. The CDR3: CASSLQGNYGYTF. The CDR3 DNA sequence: TGCGCCAGCAGCTTACAGGGTAACTATGGCTACACCTTC.

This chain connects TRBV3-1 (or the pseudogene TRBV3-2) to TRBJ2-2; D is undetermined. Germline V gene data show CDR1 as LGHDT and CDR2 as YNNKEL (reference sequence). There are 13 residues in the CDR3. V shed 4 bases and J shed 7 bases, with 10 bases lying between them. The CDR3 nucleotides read TGTGCCAGCAGCCCCTCTAACCACGGGGAGCTGTTTTTT. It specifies CASSPSNHGELFF.

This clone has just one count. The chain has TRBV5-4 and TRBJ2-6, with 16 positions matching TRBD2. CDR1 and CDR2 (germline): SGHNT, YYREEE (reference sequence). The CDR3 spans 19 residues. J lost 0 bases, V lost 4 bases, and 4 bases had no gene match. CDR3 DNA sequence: TGTGCCAGCAGCCCCGGGACTAGCGGGAGGGGCTCTGGGGCCAACGTCCTGACTTTC. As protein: CASSPGTSGRGSGANVLTF.

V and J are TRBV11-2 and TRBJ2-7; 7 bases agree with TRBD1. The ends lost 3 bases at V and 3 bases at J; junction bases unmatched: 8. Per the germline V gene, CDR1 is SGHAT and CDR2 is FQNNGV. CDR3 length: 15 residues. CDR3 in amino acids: CASSLGDSPFYEQYF. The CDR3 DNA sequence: TGTGCCAGCAGCTTGGGGGACAGTCCCTTCTACGAGCAGTACTTC.